This TCR beta chain was documented in a study of T cells after yellow fever vaccination. TCRdb analysed the 5' RACE reads with MiXCR anew, one entry per CDR3 protein. The table includes roughly 320,000 distinct CDR3 sequences, about 10% detected once. Germline V lookup: CDR1 SGHRS, CDR2 YFSETQ. The germline V and J ends were trimmed by 2 bases and 4 bases, with 9 bases remaining between them. There are 14 residues in the CDR3. This clonotype was detected many times. The chain carries TRBV5-1 and TRBJ2-2; D gene ambiguous. This clonotype was sampled from a man aged 18 to 29 who received the YFV17D yellow fever vaccine. This specimen consisted of CD4+ T cells sorted from PBMCs, obtained 45 days after the yellow fever booster vaccination. The CDR3 loop is CASSFVGTTGELFF. The CDR3 DNA reads as TGCGCCAGCAGCTTTGTAGGAACCACCGGGGAGCTGTTTTTT.